Following are 29 T cell receptor beta chains from one sample sequenced in a study. MiXCR, applied by TCRdb to the 5' RACE reads, yields one record per CDR3 protein. Here the sample spans tens of thousands of distinct CDR3 sequences, under 30% being singletons. The sequencing sample was made of naive CD4+ T cells sorted from a lymph node. Subset meaning: naive CD4+ T cells, CD4+CD45RA+CD25-. Receptor source: a female donor with breast cancer.

This clonotype was counted a few times. The rearrangement links TRBV6-2 or TRBV6-3 to TRBJ2-3, with TRBD2 matching over 12 bases. V lost 5 bases, J lost 3 bases, and 9 bases stayed unmatched. The CDR3 contains 17 residues. CDR1 is MNHEY and CDR2 is SVGEGT in the germline V gene. In DNA form, the CDR3 reads TGTGCCAGCAGTCCCAATCGACTAGCGGGAGTTACAGATACGCAGTATTTT. This encodes CASSPNRLAGVTDTQYF.

Many counts were recorded for this clonotype. The gene calls are TRBV6-1 and TRBJ1-2, with no clear D. CDR1 MNHNS and CDR2 SASEGT come from the germline V gene. V lost 3 bases and J lost 0, with 20 bases in between. The CDR3 spans 18 residues. CDR3 amino acids: CASSDTWRPPNPNYGYTF. The DNA of the CDR3 is TGTGCCAGCAGTGATACTTGGAGACCGCCGAACCCTAACTATGGCTACACCTTC.

The chain carries TRBV19 and TRBJ1-5; 7 nucleotides line up with TRBD1. V trimming: 5 bases; J trimming: 3 bases; junction bases outside the gene matches: 7. This CDR3 spans 15 amino acids. Germline CDR1 reads LNHDA; CDR2 reads SQIVND (reference sequence). Written as DNA, the CDR3 is TGTGCCAGTAGTGCACGGGACAGACTCAATCAGCCCCAGCATTTT. Translation gives CASSARDRLNQPQHF.

On this clonotype itself: A read error may explain this, as a much larger clone is one base away. The genes are TRBV2 and TRBJ2-1; TRBD2 aligns across 8 bases. The CDR3 is 16 residues long. CDR1 is SNHLY, CDR2 FYNNEI, per germline. CDR3 amino acids: CARTLSGIVNKDEQLF. CDR3 nucleotide sequence: TGTGCCCGAACTCTTAGCGGGATAGTCAATAAAGATGAGCAGCTCTTC.

This clonotype came up once. The junction and the germline gene differ at one end; a read error may be behind it. This chain joins TRBV20-1 and TRBJ2-5, with D unresolved. The CDR3 is 14 amino acids. The V gene's germline CDR1 is DFQATT and CDR2 SNEGSKA (reference sequence). The CDR3 loop reads CRARDDGDQETQYF. CDR3 sequence (DNA): TGCAGAGCTAGAGATGACGGCGACCAAGAGACCCAGTACTTC.

This clonotype came up a few times. This sequence joins TRBV7-2 and TRBJ2-3; possible D gene TRBD2, 5 bases. CDR1 SGHTA and CDR2 FQGNSA come from the germline V gene. The V end was cut by 3 bases, the J end by 2 bases, with 9 bases between. The CDR3 extends over 14 amino acids. In DNA form, the CDR3 reads TGTGCCAGCAGCTTTTGGGGAGTCACAGATACGCAGTATTTT. This sequence encodes CASSFWGVTDTQYF.

A few counts support this clonotype. The chain uses TRBV7-8 and TRBJ2-2, with no clear D. This CDR3 comprises 14 residues. The ends were cut back, 8 bases at V and 6 bases at J, with 16 bases in the middle. CDR1 and CDR2 from the germline V gene are SGHVS and FQNEAQ. In DNA, the CDR3 is TGTGCCAGCTCCTCCCGTCCGGTCCCCGGGGAGCTGTTTTTT. It is translated as CASSSRPVPGELFF.

A few counts support this clonotype. The V and J genes are TRBV12-3 or TRBV12-4 and TRBJ1-1; D not certain. V lost 2 bases to trimming and J lost 1 base, with 8 bases between them. This CDR3 region has 14 residues. The CDR3 spells CASSLNWANTEAFF. As DNA, the CDR3 is TGTGCCAGCAGTTTAAACTGGGCGAACACTGAAGCTTTCTTT.

This clonotype was seen a few times. The chain uses TRBV6-2 or TRBV6-3 and TRBJ2-7; a possible D gene is TRBD2 (6 bases). The germline V gene encodes CDR1 MNHEY and CDR2 SVGEGT. V was pared by 5 bases and J by 1 base, with 15 bases between. The CDR3 is 15 residues long. The CDR3 sequence is CASSQMRGPSYEQYF. CDR3 in DNA: TGTGCCAGCAGTCAGATGCGGGGACCTTCCTACGAGCAGTACTTC.

The chain couples TRBV6-2 or TRBV6-3 to TRBJ2-4; TRBD2 agrees at 8 bases. V shed 4 bases and J 7 bases; nucleotides not matched to a gene: 9. The CDR3 runs 15 residues. The V gene's germline CDR1 is MNHEY and CDR2 SVGEGT. CDR3 sequence (DNA): TGTGCCAGCAGTTCCCTCGGGGGGGCGAAGAACATTCAGTACTTC. Amino acids: CASSSLGGAKNIQYF.

Only a few counts were recorded for this clonotype. V gene TRBV12-3 or TRBV12-4 combines with J gene TRBJ2-3, with 7 bases identical to TRBD2. The CDR3 runs 13 residues. V was clipped by 7 bases and J by 4 bases; unmatched bases: 5. Here the CDR3 reads CASKGRAADTQYF. The CDR3 DNA reads as TGTGCCAGCAAGGGGAGGGCGGCAGATACGCAGTATTTT.

This clonotype was found many times. J is TRBJ1-1 and V is TRBV12-3 or TRBV12-4; the D is unclear. The V end was cut by 10 bases, the J end by 6 bases, with 18 bases between. This CDR3 spans 13 amino acids. The CDR3 DNA is TGTGCCACTCCGCACGAGGGCCGGCCTGAAGCTTTCTTT. Translating gives CATPHEGRPEAFF.

Here the CDR3 DNA reads TGTGCCAGCAGTGAAGGTTTGCGGGACAGGGGATCCTACGAGCAGTACTTC. Its protein is CASSEGLRDRGSYEQYF. The chain has TRBV25-1 and TRBJ2-7; 10 positions match TRBD1. Germline V gives CDR1 MGHDK, CDR2 SYGVNS. J gave up 1 base and V 2 bases, and 8 bases lay outside the gene matches. The CDR3 is 17 residues long.

The gene calls are TRBV2 and TRBJ2-3, with D unclear. The V end lost 4 bases, the J end lost 2 bases, and 10 bases lay between the germline ends. Germline lookup yields CDR1 SNHLY and CDR2 FYNNEI. The CDR3 is 14 residues long. DNA for the CDR3: TGTGCCAGCAGTGTCCGAGGACCCACAGATACGCAGTATTTT. Amino acids: CASSVRGPTDTQYF.

The V call is TRBV7-3, the J call TRBJ1-1; 7 bases line up with TRBD1. V was pared by 0 bases and J by 4 bases, with 2 bases of the junction left unmatched. The CDR3 covers 14 residues. Germline loops: CDR1 SGHTA, CDR2 FQGTGA. The CDR3 protein is CASSLTSGGTEAFF. CDR3 DNA sequence: TGTGCCAGCAGCTTAACGTCAGGGGGCACTGAAGCTTTCTTT.

V gene TRBV4-1 combines with J gene TRBJ1-5; 7 positions match TRBD1. The CDR3 totals 15 residues. Germline assignment: CDR1 MGHRA and CDR2 YSYEKL. The J segment lost 5 bases and the V segment lost 5 bases, leaving 9 bases of the junction unmatched. The CDR3 region is CASSSSQGVDQPQHF. Written as DNA, the CDR3 is TGCGCCAGCAGCTCAAGTCAGGGGGTTGATCAGCCCCAGCATTTT.

V and J are TRBV20-1 and TRBJ2-3; D is uncertain. CDR1 is DFQATT and CDR2 is SNEGSKA in the germline V gene (reference sequence). CDR3 length equals 14 residues. V lost 3 bases and J 5 bases, leaving 15 bases between the germline ends. CDR3 nucleotides: TGCAGTGCTAGTCTCGCGGTACCCCAAGATACGCAGTATTTT. Translation gives CSASLAVPQDTQYF.

V and J are TRBV28 and TRBJ1-3; no clear D. Germline CDR1 is MDHEN and CDR2 is SYDVKM. The CDR3 extends over 15 amino acids. The germline V and J ends were trimmed by 3 bases and 0 bases, with 9 bases remaining between them. The CDR3 DNA reads as TGTGCCAGCAGTTTGTCGGTGACCTCTGGAAACACCATATATTTT. Its translation: CASSLSVTSGNTIYF.

At least ten counts were recorded for this clonotype. The rearrangement uses TRBV7-9 and TRBJ2-3, with D perhaps TRBD2 (6 bases). The CDR3 totals 15 residues. Per the germline V gene, CDR1 is SEHNR and CDR2 is FQNEAQ (reference sequence). V dropped 0 bases and J dropped 2 bases, with 9 bases sitting between them. In nucleotides, the CDR3 is TGTGCCAGCAGCTTAGCTAGCGGAAACACAGATACGCAGTATTTT. This gives the protein CASSLASGNTDTQYF.

This clonotype was observed a handful of times. The V and J genes are TRBV12-3 or TRBV12-4 and TRBJ2-7; possible D gene TRBD1, 5 bases. This CDR3 contains 13 residues. V lost 3 bases to trimming and J lost 6 bases, with 12 bases between them. CDR3 amino acids: CASSFRADSEQYF. The DNA of the CDR3 is TGTGCCAGCAGTTTCAGGGCAGATAGCGAGCAGTACTTC.

This clonotype was counted a few times. The chain has TRBV4-2 and TRBJ2-1; D is possibly TRBD2 (5 bases). V was trimmed by 3 bases and J by 7 bases, leaving 16 bases between them. The germline gives CDR1 LGHNA, CDR2 YNFKEQ. The CDR3 sequence is 15 residues long. The CDR3 DNA sequence: TGTGCCAGCAGCCAGCAGCGGACGGGTTGGAATGAGCAGTTCTTC. Translating it yields CASSQQRTGWNEQFF.

This clonotype was seen only a few times. This sequence joins TRBV7-3 and TRBJ2-7; possibly TRBD2 for D (6 bases). Germline CDR1 reads SGHTA; CDR2 reads FQGTGA. V was trimmed by 8 bases and J by 3 bases, leaving 23 bases between them. This CDR3 comprises 16 residues. CDR3 nucleotides: TGTGCCAGCTCCGCCGGCGGGCGGGATGGGAACTACGAGCAGTACTTC. Encoded protein: CASSAGGRDGNYEQYF.

This rearrangement joins TRBV5-5 to TRBJ2-5, with 9 bases identical to TRBD2. Germline loops: CDR1 SGHKS, CDR2 YYEKEE (reference sequence). The CDR3 contains 14 residues. V trimming: 6 bases; J trimming: 5 bases; junction bases outside the gene matches: 8. CDR3 in amino acids: CASTLAGLGETQYF. DNA of the CDR3: TGTGCCAGCACCCTAGCGGGGCTTGGGGAGACCCAGTACTTC.

This chain uses TRBV18 with TRBJ2-2, with D unclear. The CDR3 length is 17 residues. V was clipped by 5 bases and J by 2 bases, with 18 bases between them. Germline CDR1 is KGHSH and CDR2 is LQKENI. The CDR3 DNA reads TGTGCCAGCTCAAGAAGAGTGCAAGGCCAAAACACCGGGGAGCTGTTTTTT. Amino acid sequence: CASSRRVQGQNTGELFF. The full variable domain, with the rest looked up from reference TRBV18 and TRBJ2-2, is NAGVMQNPRHLVRRRGQEARLRCSPMKGHSHVYWYRQLPEEGLKFMVYLQKENIIDESGMPKERFSAEFPKEGPSILRIQQVVRGDSAAYFCASSRRVQGQNTGELFFGEGSRLTVL.

This chain connects TRBV9 to TRBJ2-1; the D call may be TRBD1 or TRBD2 (6 bases each). This CDR3 contains 16 residues. Deletions cut 1 base from V and 2 bases from J, with 13 bases between. Germline values: CDR1 SGDLS, CDR2 YYNGEE. CDR3 loop: CASSVWVGGTYNEQFF. For the CDR3, the DNA is TGTGCCAGCAGCGTATGGGTCGGGGGCACCTACAATGAGCAGTTCTTC.

V usage is TRBV5-6 and J usage is TRBJ1-2; D perhaps matches TRBD1 (5 bases). V was clipped by 0 bases and J by 7 bases, with 16 bases between them. The germline CDR1 and CDR2 sequences are SGHDT and YYEEEE. This CDR3 contains 15 residues. This chain's CDR3 is CASSLVSWDEGGYTF. The CDR3 region has the DNA TGTGCCAGCAGCTTGGTATCTTGGGACGAGGGTGGCTACACCTTC.

This clonotype was seen repeatedly, ten times or more. The chain employs TRBV15 and TRBJ2-4; 7 nucleotides align to TRBD2. Per germline, CDR1 LNHNV and CDR2 YYDKDF (reference sequence). With V trimmed by 4 bases and J by 7 bases, 7 bases remained unmatched. The CDR3 covers 14 residues. The CDR3 loop reads CATSTRGGGNIQYF. In nucleotides, the CDR3 is TGTGCCACCAGCACACGTGGGGGGGGTAACATTCAGTACTTC.

This sequence joins TRBV4-2 and TRBJ2-7, with 11 nucleotides matching TRBD2. The CDR3 is 16 residues long. Trimming at V came to 0 bases and at J to 3 bases, leaving 4 bases not matched to a gene. CDR1 LGHNA and CDR2 YNFKEQ come from the germline V gene. CDR3: CASSQEGLAGHYEQYF. Written as DNA, the CDR3 is TGTGCCAGCAGCCAAGAAGGACTAGCGGGTCACTACGAGCAGTACTTC.

With regard to this clonotype: One end of the junction fails to match germline, which may point to a read error. The rearrangement links TRBV5-6 to TRBJ2-2; D might be TRBD2 (5 bases). This CDR3 is built from 14 residues. Germline CDR1 is SGHDT and CDR2 is YYEEEE. The CDR3 reads CASSPGLNTGELLF. The DNA for the CDR3 is TGTGCCAGCAGCCCGGGCCTGAACACCGGGGAGCTGCTCTTT.